What follows are 32 T cell receptor beta chains derived from one specimen sequenced in a study of naive and memory T cell subsets. TCR cDNA received a 3' ligated oligonucleotide that carried a UMI. Ligated cDNA underwent four rounds of PCR with nested alpha and beta constant region primers and SP2. TCRdb processed the 5' RACE reads anew with MiXCR; each CDR3 protein has one entry. The sample holds around 56,000 distinct CDR3 sequences, 6% to 8.5% seen once. Receptors originate from a female donor in good health.

The chain recombines TRBV5-6 with TRBJ1-5, with D tentatively TRBD1 (6 bases). CDR1 SGHDT and CDR2 YYEEEE come from the germline V gene. The CDR3 contains 14 residues. V lost 3 bases and J 4 bases, leaving 11 bases between the germline ends. This CDR3 reads CASSSGAGNQPQHF. CDR3 bases: TGTGCCAGCAGCTCGGGGGCAGGGAATCAGCCCCAGCATTTT. The entire variable domain, with the rest obtained from reference TRBV5-6 and TRBJ1-5, is as follows: DAGVTQSPTHLIKTRGQQVTLRCSPKSGHDTVSWYQQALGQGPQFIFQYYEEEERQRGNFPDRFSGHQFPNYSSELNVNALLLGDSALYLCASSSGAGNQPQHFGDGTRLSIL.

This clonotype has just a few counts. The chain recombines TRBV7-2 with TRBJ1-1, with unresolved D. The CDR3 has 16 amino acids. The germline V and J ends were trimmed by 2 bases and 3 bases, with 16 bases remaining between them. Germline loops: CDR1 SGHTA, CDR2 FQGNSA. The CDR3 nucleotides are TGTGCCAGCAGCTTACCGGCAGGCCGCCAGGACACTGAAGCTTTCTTT. Translated, it gives CASSLPAGRQDTEAFF.

This clonotype showed up many times. CDR3 in amino acids: CASSLMSSGGEQYF. The CDR3 DNA is TGTGCCAGCAGCTTAATGTCTAGCGGGGGGGAGCAGTACTTC. This chain uses TRBV7-2 with TRBJ2-7; 11 bases are shared with TRBD2. In germline, CDR1 is SGHTA, CDR2 FQGNSA. The CDR3 consists of 14 residues. Unmatched junction bases numbered 4, after V lost 2 bases and J lost 7 bases.

As for this clonotype: Since a much larger clone is just one base distant, this may be a read error. The gene calls are TRBV5-4 and TRBJ2-3; D is perhaps TRBD1 (6 bases). The germline V gene encodes CDR1 SGHNT and CDR2 YYREEE (reference sequence). This CDR3 spans 13 amino acids. The DNA of the CDR3 is TGTGCCAGCAGCTGGGGGCTGACCGATATGCAGTATTTT. Amino acids: CASSWGLTDMQYF.

The chain couples TRBV28 to TRBJ2-5; no clear D. CDR3 length equals 14 residues. Germline V lookup: CDR1 MDHEN, CDR2 SYDVKM. V lost 3 bases, J lost 6 bases, and 14 bases lay in between. The CDR3 is CASSFYGSLKTQYF. The CDR3, as DNA: TGTGCCAGCAGTTTTTACGGTTCTTTAAAGACCCAGTACTTC.

This clonotype was detected many times. The genes are TRBV6-2 or TRBV6-3 and TRBJ1-5; D is perhaps TRBD1 (5 bases). CDR1 is MNHEY and CDR2 is SVGEGT in the germline V gene. The CDR3 runs 16 residues. V was clipped by 8 bases and J by 1 base, with 18 bases between them. DNA of the CDR3: TGTGCCAGCGAGAGTCTGGGACGAGGAAGCAATCAGCCCCAGCATTTT. Protein product: CASESLGRGSNQPQHF.

The rearrangement joins TRBV20-1 to TRBJ1-1; 8 nucleotides line up with TRBD1. V was pared by 6 bases and J by 3 bases, with 6 bases of the junction left unmatched. CDR1 is DFQATT and CDR2 is SNEGSKA in the germline V gene (reference sequence). The CDR3 is made up of 13 amino acids. The CDR3 DNA reads as TGCAGTGCAGGGAGGACAGGGCACACTGAAGCTTTCTTT. This gives the protein CSAGRTGHTEAFF.

This clonotype was seen repeatedly, ten times or more. The gene calls are TRBV9 and TRBJ1-4; perhaps TRBD1 as D (5 bases). Germline values: CDR1 SGDLS, CDR2 YYNGEE. CDR3 length equals 15 residues. V shed 4 bases and J shed 8 bases, with 18 bases lying between them. CDR3 DNA: TGTGCCAGCAGCCCCTCCGGGGCACGCGCCGAAAAACTGTTTTTT. Translated, it gives CASSPSGARAEKLFF. The whole variable domain, filled in from reference TRBV9 and TRBJ1-4, reads DSGVTQTPKHLITATGQRVTLRCSPRSGDLSVYWYQQSLDQGLQFLIQYYNGEERAKGNILERFSAQQFPDLHSELNLSSLELGDSALYFCASSPSGARAEKLFFGSGTQLSVL.

This clonotype was detected a few times. The chain carries TRBV5-5 and TRBJ2-1; 7 nucleotides agree with TRBD1. CDR3 length: 14 amino acids. Germline CDR1 reads SGHKS; CDR2 reads YYEKEE (reference sequence). Germline trimming cut 4 bases from V and 12 bases from J; bases unmatched to any gene: 13. The CDR3 coding sequence is TGTGCCAGCAGCCCTGACAGGGTCCCTACAGGGCAGTTCTTC. Protein product: CASSPDRVPTGQFF.

The chain employs TRBV20-1 and TRBJ1-2; a possible D gene is TRBD1 (5 bases). Trimming took off 1 base at V and 2 bases at J, with 11 bases between the two ends. The germline V gene encodes CDR1 DFQATT and CDR2 SNEGSKA (reference sequence). This CDR3 has 14 amino acids. CDR3 sequence reads: CSARAPGHNYGYTF. In DNA form, the CDR3 reads TGCAGTGCTAGAGCCCCAGGACACAACTATGGCTACACCTTC.

The chain couples TRBV30 to TRBJ2-3, with TRBD1 matching over 10 bases. The CDR3 is 15 residues long. In germline, CDR1 is GTSNPN, CDR2 SVGIG (reference sequence). Trimming cost V 5 bases and J 3 bases; bases outside gene matches: 8. The CDR3 DNA sequence: TGTGCCTGGGGTCCGGGGACAGGGGCAACAGATACGCAGTATTTT. The encoded protein is CAWGPGTGATDTQYF.

This clonotype was recorded at least ten times. The V and J genes are TRBV27 and TRBJ2-7; 11 bases map to TRBD2. The CDR3 is 16 residues long. Germline trimming cut 5 bases from V and 4 bases from J; bases unmatched to any gene: 10. Germline V gene lookup returns CDR1 MNHEY and CDR2 SMNVEV (reference sequence). The CDR3 loop reads CASSTLTSGGQYEQYF. CDR3 DNA sequence: TGTGCCAGCAGTACCCTCACTAGCGGGGGACAGTACGAGCAGTACTTC.

This clonotype was counted ten times or more. The rearrangement uses TRBV29-1 and TRBJ2-1, with 10 bases identical to TRBD2. The CDR3 loop spans 14 amino acids. Trimming at V came to 3 bases and at J to 8 bases, leaving 7 bases not matched to a gene. Germline V lookup: CDR1 SQVTM, CDR2 ANQGSEA. The CDR3, as DNA: TGCAGCGTTGACAAAGCGGGGGGGTTGCATGAGCAGTTCTTC. Protein sequence: CSVDKAGGLHEQFF.

In this sample, this clonotype turned up many times. This rearrangement joins TRBV6-5 to TRBJ2-3; 8 bases agree with TRBD2. CDR1 is MNHEY, CDR2 SVGAGI, per germline. V lost 2 bases to trimming and J lost 0 bases; unmatched junction nucleotides: 4. The CDR3 consists of 16 residues. The CDR3 coding sequence is TGTGCCAGCAGTTACGGATCGGGGGGGAGCACAGATACGCAGTATTTT. This sequence encodes CASSYGSGGSTDTQYF.

This clonotype was counted only a few times. V usage is TRBV7-3 and J usage is TRBJ1-3, with TRBD1 matching 9 bases. CDR1 SGHTA and CDR2 FQGTGA come from the germline V gene. The CDR3 contains 19 residues. The ends lost 2 bases at V and 3 bases at J; junction bases unmatched: 14. The CDR3 here is CASSLGSWGQGDCGNTIYF. CDR3 in DNA: TGTGCCAGCAGCTTAGGATCGTGGGGACAGGGCGACTGTGGAAACACCATATATTTT.

CDR3 sequence reads: CASSLVPSSGGDEQFF. The DNA of the CDR3 is TGTGCCAGCAGCTTAGTTCCTTCTTCGGGCGGGGATGAGCAGTTCTTC. This chain uses TRBV7-8 with TRBJ2-1, with D perhaps matching TRBD2 (6 bases). The CDR3 is made up of 16 amino acids. Deletions cut 1 base from V and 8 bases from J, with 18 bases between. From germline, CDR1 is SGHVS and CDR2 FQNEAQ. Supplemented by reference TRBV7-8 and TRBJ2-1, the full variable domain reads GAGVSQSPRYKVAKRGQDVALRCDPISGHVSLFWYQQALGQGPEFLTYFQNEAQLDKSGLPSDRFFAERPEGSVSTLKIQRTQQEDSAVYLCASSLVPSSGGDEQFFGPGTRLTVL.

This clonotype was detected many times. V and J are TRBV4-3 and TRBJ1-5; D not certain. This CDR3 region has 16 residues. Germline V CDR1 and CDR2: LGHNA, YSLEER. Trimming took 0 bases from V and 0 from J, leaving 9 bases between them. The CDR3 DNA reads TGCGCCAGCAGCCAAGATGTGACTCCTAGCAATCAGCCCCAGCATTTT. Encoded protein: CASSQDVTPSNQPQHF.

This clonotype appeared a few times. The rearrangement uses TRBV6-2 or TRBV6-3 and TRBJ1-1; D unclear. V was clipped by 6 bases and J by 5 bases, with 13 bases between them. Per the germline V gene, CDR1 is MNHEY and CDR2 is SVGEGT. The CDR3 consists of 13 residues. CDR3 in amino acids: CASSGSPRTEAFF. CDR3 DNA: TGTGCCAGCAGCGGGTCCCCTAGAACTGAAGCTTTCTTT.

This clonotype was picked up a small number of times. This chain joins TRBV12-3 or TRBV12-4 and TRBJ2-3; 9 bases map to TRBD1. The length of the CDR3 is 19 residues. V lost 7 bases to trimming and J lost 4 bases; unmatched junction nucleotides: 21. The CDR3 spells CASNLPGQGTPQGPDTQYF. CDR3 coding DNA: TGTGCCAGCAATCTCCCGGGACAGGGTACCCCACAGGGCCCAGATACGCAGTATTTT.

A few counts support this clonotype. The chain combines TRBV30 with TRBJ1-5; D remains unclear. The length of the CDR3 is 14 residues. Between the trimmed V and J ends, which lost 3 bases and 11 bases, there was a span of 20 bases. CDR1 and CDR2 (germline): GTSNPN, SVGIG (reference sequence). The DNA of the CDR3 is TGTGCCTGGAGCTCAAAGCCTAGTGACATCGCCCAGCATTTT. Its protein product is CAWSSKPSDIAQHF.

The sample holds many counts of this clonotype. The chain combines TRBV3-1 with TRBJ2-1; TRBD2 is a possible D gene (6 bases). Germline V CDR1 and CDR2: LGHDT, YNNKEL (reference sequence). V was trimmed by 3 bases and J by 4 bases, leaving 19 bases between them. CDR3 size: 17 residues. The CDR3 DNA follows: TGTGCCAGCAGCCACGACGCCGGGACTTCGAGATACAATGAGCAGTTCTTC. It codes for CASSHDAGTSRYNEQFF.

This clonotype was found a few times. The chain uses TRBV30 and TRBJ1-2; no definite D call. Trimming removed 5 bases from V and 0 bases from J, with 10 bases in between. Germline V gives CDR1 GTSNPN, CDR2 SVGIG (reference sequence). The CDR3 loop spans 13 amino acids. CDR3: CAWSGGANYGYTF. The CDR3 DNA sequence: TGTGCCTGGTCGGGCGGAGCTAACTATGGCTACACCTTC.

In nucleotides, the CDR3 is TGCAGTGCAACTAGCCCCTTTAAGGAAGTAGCGAACCAGCCCCAGCATTTT. Its protein is CSATSPFKEVANQPQHF. The chain recombines TRBV20-1 with TRBJ1-5; D is uncertain. The germline V and J ends were trimmed by 6 bases and 7 bases, with 28 bases remaining between them. The germline V gene encodes CDR1 DFQATT and CDR2 SNEGSKA (reference sequence). CDR3 length equals 17 residues.

This clonotype was seen ten or more times. CDR3 sequence reads: CSAQSGQGRYGYTF. As DNA, the CDR3 is TGCAGTGCTCAATCAGGACAGGGCCGCTATGGCTACACCTTC. V and J are TRBV20-1 and TRBJ1-2; 8 bases line up with TRBD1. The CDR3 covers 14 residues. V was clipped by 5 bases and J by 4 bases; unmatched bases: 9. CDR1 and CDR2 (germline): DFQATT, SNEGSKA (reference sequence).

This clonotype occurred many times. The genes are TRBV20-1 and TRBJ2-7; 8 positions match TRBD1. The CDR3 runs to 13 residues. V lost 6 bases and J lost 3; bases outside the gene matches: 7. Germline V CDR1 and CDR2: DFQATT, SNEGSKA (reference sequence). CDR3 region: CSAQDRGRYEQYF. The CDR3 DNA sequence: TGCAGTGCCCAAGACAGGGGCCGCTACGAGCAGTACTTC.

Many counts were recorded for this clonotype. This sequence joins TRBV3-1 and TRBJ1-5; D may be TRBD1 (5 bases). CDR1 is LGHDT and CDR2 is YNNKEL in the germline V gene (reference sequence). V was clipped by 0 bases and J by 6 bases, with 9 bases between them. The CDR3 loop spans 14 amino acids. CDR3 in DNA: TGTGCCAGCAGCCAAGATGGGGGAATTCAGCCCCAGCATTTT. Translated, it gives CASSQDGGIQPQHF.

The chain carries TRBV27 and TRBJ2-7, with 7 bases aligning to TRBD2. V was pared by 1 base and J by 5 bases, with 17 bases of the junction left unmatched. The CDR3 contains 18 residues. The germline gives CDR1 MNHEY, CDR2 SMNVEV (reference sequence). In DNA, the CDR3 is TGTGCCAGCAGTTTATTTGGGGGGGTGTCAGGGAACTGGGACGAGCAGTACTTC. As protein: CASSLFGGVSGNWDEQYF.

This clonotype was recorded at least ten times. V and J are TRBV6-6 and TRBJ2-2, with D possibly matching TRBD2 (6 bases). Trimming left V 8 bases short and J 5 bases short, with 21 bases between. CDR3 length: 16 amino acids. The germline CDR1 and CDR2 sequences are MNHNY and SVGAGI (reference sequence). The CDR3 here is CASRPEGQGGTGELFF. DNA of the CDR3: TGTGCCAGCCGCCCGGAGGGGCAGGGAGGTACCGGGGAGCTGTTTTTT.

The CDR3, as DNA: TGTGCCAGCAGCCACATCGGGAGGGGTGACGGGGAGCTGTTTTTT. This encodes CASSHIGRGDGELFF. The J gene is TRBJ2-2, the V gene TRBV7-9; TRBD2 agrees at 8 bases. This CDR3 comprises 15 residues. Trimming at V came to 5 bases and at J to 7 bases, leaving 9 bases not matched to a gene. CDR1 SEHNR and CDR2 FQNEAQ come from the germline V gene (reference sequence).

This clonotype was seen a few times. The chain employs TRBV20-1 and TRBJ2-3, with a weak D call TRBD2 (6 bases). The CDR3 has 14 residues. The germline V gene has CDR1 DFQATT and CDR2 SNEGSKA (reference sequence). The germline V and J ends were trimmed by 6 bases and 4 bases, with 17 bases remaining between them. CDR3 sequence reads: CSARDLAFPDTQYF. The CDR3 coding sequence is TGCAGTGCCCGAGATCTAGCGTTCCCAGATACGCAGTATTTT.

This clonotype was seen repeatedly, ten times or more. This chain joins TRBV12-3 or TRBV12-4 and TRBJ1-5; TRBD1 is a possible D gene (5 bases). Deletions cut 6 bases from V and 2 bases from J, with 17 bases between. CDR3 length: 16 amino acids. DNA for the CDR3: TGTGCCAGCAGGCCCTTTGGGGGGAAAGGCAATCAGCCCCAGCATTTT. It specifies CASRPFGGKGNQPQHF.

This clonotype was seen more than once but under ten times. The V and J genes are TRBV11-1 and TRBJ2-6; D call uncertain. The CDR3 sequence is 15 residues long. Germline loops: CDR1 SGHAT, CDR2 FQDESV (reference sequence). The V and J ends lost 5 bases and 4 bases respectively, with 12 bases between them. CDR3 loop: CASSNLGPGANVLTF. CDR3 nucleotides: TGTGCCAGCAGCAATCTGGGTCCCGGGGCCAACGTCCTGACTTTC.